A single sample is the source of the 3 T cell receptor beta chains below, sequenced in a study of T cells after posttransplantation cyclophosphamide. This table comes from immunoSEQ multiplex PCR, and its TCRdb copy is limited to in-frame clones, with some not included. This sample yields 45,000 to 60,000 clones, of which roughly nine tenths are seen a single time; less than 3.5% belongs to the top ten. The sequenced sample was PBMCs. Source of these receptors: a woman aged 45 to 65 in good health and a related stem cell transplant donor.

This chain connects TRBV11-2 to TRBJ1-6; the match to TRBD1 covers 7 bases. V gave up 5 bases and J gave up 9 bases; unmatched junction bases: 4. The CDR3 length is 13 residues. Germline V lookup: CDR1 SGHAT, CDR2 FQNNGV. This CDR3 reads CASSDYRGSPLHF. The CDR3 DNA follows: TGTGCCAGCAGCGATTACAGGGGTTCACCCCTCCACTTT.

The V and J genes are TRBV5-1 and TRBJ2-3; 12 bases match TRBD2. Germline CDR1 SGHRS, CDR2 YFSETQ. The J segment lost 4 bases and the V segment lost 4 bases, leaving 7 bases of the junction unmatched. The CDR3 has 16 amino acids. CDR3 sequence: CASSIASGGAADTQYF. For the CDR3, the DNA is TGCGCCAGCAGCATTGCTAGCGGGGGGGCCGCAGATACGCAGTATTTT.

The chain employs TRBV29-1 and TRBJ1-4; TRBD1 agrees at 10 bases. The CDR3 is 14 amino acids. CDR1 is SQVTM and CDR2 is ANQGSEA in the germline V gene. The junction had 6 bases not matched to a gene; V was cut back by 1 base and J by 10 bases. As DNA, the CDR3 is TGCAGCGTTGAAGTTGGGACAGGGGCAATAAAACTGTTTTTT. Translation: CSVEVGTGAIKLFF.